One T cell receptor (beta chain) is described in this entry. The sample belongs to a study of neoadjuvant anti-PD-1 for oral cavity cancer. Overall study: Most patients had three to four biweekly doses of 3 mg/kg nivolumab before resection.

Clones were read by immunoSEQ multiplex PCR, and TCRdb kept only the in-frame ones, dropping some. Among thousands of clones listed, 60% were seen once. Trimming took off 7 bases at V and 0 bases at J, with 12 bases between the two ends. From germline, CDR1 is SQVTM and CDR2 ANQGSEA. The CDR3 extends over 13 amino acids. Patients had newly diagnosed, untreated stage II-IVA oral cavity squamous cell carcinoma. These oral cavity squamous cell carcinomas were HPV-negative and locally advanced. This clonotype was sampled from a person aged 40 to 85 with oral cavity squamous cell carcinoma. The chain employs TRBV29-1 and TRBJ2-5; D may be TRBD2 (6 bases). Sequencing used tumor tissue, obtained before nivolumab (anti-PD-1) treatment. The CDR3 loop reads CSATRGNQETQYF. The CDR3 bases are TGCAGCGCCACACGGGGGAACCAAGAGACCCAGTACTTC.